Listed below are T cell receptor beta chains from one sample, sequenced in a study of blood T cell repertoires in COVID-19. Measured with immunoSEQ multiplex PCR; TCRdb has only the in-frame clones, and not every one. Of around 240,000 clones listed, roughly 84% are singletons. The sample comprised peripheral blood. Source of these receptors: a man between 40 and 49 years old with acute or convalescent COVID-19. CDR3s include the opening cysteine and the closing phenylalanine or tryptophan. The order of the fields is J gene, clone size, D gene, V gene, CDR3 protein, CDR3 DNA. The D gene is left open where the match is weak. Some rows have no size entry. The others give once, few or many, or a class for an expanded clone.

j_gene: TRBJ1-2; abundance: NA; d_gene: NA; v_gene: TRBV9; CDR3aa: CASSVEDSPGLVYGYTF; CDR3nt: TGTGCCAGCAGCGTAGAGGACAGTCCGGGGCTAGTCTATGGCTACACCTTC
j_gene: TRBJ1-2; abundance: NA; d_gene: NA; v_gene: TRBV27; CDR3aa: CASTTWGGGSGNYGYTF; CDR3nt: TGTGCCAGCACCACTTGGGGGGGCGGGTCGGGGAACTATGGCTACACCTTC
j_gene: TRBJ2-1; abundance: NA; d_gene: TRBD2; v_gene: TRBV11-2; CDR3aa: CASSHVLAGVYNEQFF; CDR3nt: TGTGCCAGCAGCCACGTTCTGGCGGGGGTTTACAATGAGCAGTTCTTC
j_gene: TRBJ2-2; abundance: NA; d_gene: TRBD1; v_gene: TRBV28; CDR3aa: CASRDTGGAGELFF; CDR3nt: TGTGCCAGCAGAGACACAGGGGGCGCCGGGGAGCTGTTTTTT
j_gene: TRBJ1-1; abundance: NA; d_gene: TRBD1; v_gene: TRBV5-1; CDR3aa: CASSLGGQGDTEAFF; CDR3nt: TGCGCCAGCAGCTTGGGGGGACAGGGAGACACTGAAGCTTTCTTT
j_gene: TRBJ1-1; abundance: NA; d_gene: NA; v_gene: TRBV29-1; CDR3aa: CSVVSMRRGSNTEAFF; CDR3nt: TGCAGCGTTGTTTCAATGCGTAGAGGGTCTAACACTGAAGCTTTCTTT
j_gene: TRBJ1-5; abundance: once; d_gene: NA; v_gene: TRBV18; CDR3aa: CASSPTVHQPQHF; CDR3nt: TGTGCCAGCTCACCAACAGTGCATCAGCCCCAGCATTTT
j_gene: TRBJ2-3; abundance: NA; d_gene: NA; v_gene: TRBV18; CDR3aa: CASSPIGQGGDTQYF; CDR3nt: TGTGCCAGCTCACCAATCGGACAGGGAGGGGATACGCAGTATTTT
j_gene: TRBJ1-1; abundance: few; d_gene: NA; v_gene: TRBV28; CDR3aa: CASRLTTSERAEAFF; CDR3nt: TGTGCCAGCAGGCTGACGACTTCGGAGAGAGCTGAAGCTTTCTTT
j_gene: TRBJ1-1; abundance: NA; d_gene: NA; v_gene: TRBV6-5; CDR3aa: CASSYEERTEAFF; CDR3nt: TGTGCCAGCAGTTACGAGGAGCGGACTGAAGCTTTCTTT
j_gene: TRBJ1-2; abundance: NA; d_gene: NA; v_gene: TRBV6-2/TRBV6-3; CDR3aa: CASSDRNPNYGYTF; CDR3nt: TGTGCCAGCAGTGACAGAAACCCTAACTATGGCTACACCTTC
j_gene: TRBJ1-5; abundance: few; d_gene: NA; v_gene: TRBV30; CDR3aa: CAWATGVSNQPQHF; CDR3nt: TGTGCCTGGGCTACAGGAGTTAGCAATCAGCCCCAGCATTTT
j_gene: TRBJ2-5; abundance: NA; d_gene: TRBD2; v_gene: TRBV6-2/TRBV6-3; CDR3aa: CASSPLAQGIAGRVETQYF; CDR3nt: TGTGCCAGCAGTCCCCTAGCGCAAGGAATAGCGGGCCGGGTGGAGACCCAGTACTTC
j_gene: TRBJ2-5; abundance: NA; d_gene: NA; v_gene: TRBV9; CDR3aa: CASSVALAGETQYF; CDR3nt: TGTGCCAGCAGCGTAGCACTAGCAGGGGAGACCCAGTACTTC
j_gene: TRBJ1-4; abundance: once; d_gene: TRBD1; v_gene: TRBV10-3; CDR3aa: CATRGDRGFAATNEKLFF; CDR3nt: TGTGCCACCCGGGGGGACAGGGGGTTTGCTGCAACTAATGAAAAACTGTTTTTT
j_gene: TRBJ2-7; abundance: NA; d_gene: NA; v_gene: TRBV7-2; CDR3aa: CASSFDRPYEQYF; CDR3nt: TGTGCCAGCAGCTTCGACAGACCCTACGAGCAGTACTTC
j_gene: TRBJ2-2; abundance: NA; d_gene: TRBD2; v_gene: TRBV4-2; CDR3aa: CASSQERLAGRTGELFF; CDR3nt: TGTGCCAGCAGCCAAGAGAGACTAGCGGGTAGGACCGGGGAGCTGTTTTTT
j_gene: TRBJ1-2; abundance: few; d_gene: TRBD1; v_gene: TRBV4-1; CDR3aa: CASSGRQGNYGYTF; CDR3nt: TGCGCCAGCAGCGGACGACAGGGGAACTATGGCTACACCTTC
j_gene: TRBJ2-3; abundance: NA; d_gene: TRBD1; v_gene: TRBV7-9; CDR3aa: CASSFTGGSRISQYF; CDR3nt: TGTGCCAGCAGCTTCACAGGGGGCTCCCGGATTTCGCAGTATTTT
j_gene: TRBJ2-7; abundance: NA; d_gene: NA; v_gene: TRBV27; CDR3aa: CASSLTPTPSYEQYF; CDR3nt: TGTGCCAGCAGTTTAACCCCGACCCCTAGCTACGAGCAGTACTTC
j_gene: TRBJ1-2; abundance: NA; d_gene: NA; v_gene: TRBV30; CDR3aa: CAWSTSPAGYTF; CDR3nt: TGTGCCTGGAGCACGAGCCCCGCGGGCTACACCTTC
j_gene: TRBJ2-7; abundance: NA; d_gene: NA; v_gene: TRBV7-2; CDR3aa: CASSLPPLYEQYF; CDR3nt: TGTGCCAGCAGCTTACCCCCCCTCTACGAGCAGTACTTC